This T cell receptor beta chain was recorded in a study of T cell changes during pregnancy in multiple sclerosis. The protocol was immunoSEQ multiplex PCR, while the TCRdb copy is restricted to in-frame clones and leaves out a portion. Among 12,000 or so clones listed, around 84% were seen once. Source: CD8+ T cells from peripheral blood mononuclear cells, taken after pregnancy. The sequence came from a female donor in good health, enrolled as a control in a pregnancy study.

The DNA of the CDR3 is TGTGCCAGCAGTTTTGGAGGGTGGGAAAACATTCAGTACTTC. It specifies CASSFGGWENIQYF. The chain uses TRBV27 and TRBJ2-4; D is perhaps TRBD2 (6 bases). The CDR3 runs to 14 residues. Per the germline V gene, CDR1 is MNHEY and CDR2 is SMNVEV (reference sequence). V lost 3 bases, J lost 5 bases, and 11 bases lay in between.